The rows below give T cell receptor beta chains drawn from one sample of a study of blood T cell repertoires in COVID-19. The assay was immunoSEQ multiplex PCR, and TCRdb's table has in-frame clones only and misses some. The profile shows 47,000 or so clones, 65% to 90% of them singletons. Sequencing was carried out using peripheral blood. These receptors all come from a woman aged 60-75 years with acute or convalescent COVID-19. Both conserved end residues are part of each CDR3. The D gene is left open where the match is weak. Size tells how often a clone was seen (once, few, many) or the class of an expanded clone, and some rows leave it out.

len	d_gene	v_gene	abundance	j_gene	CDR3aa	CDR3nt
15	NA	TRBV28	NA	TRBJ1-5	CASSFGGYSNQPQHF	TGTGCCAGCAGTTTCGGGGGATATAGCAATCAGCCCCAGCATTTT
13	NA	TRBV4-1	NA	TRBJ1-2	CASSRGTNYGYTF	TGCGCCAGCAGCCGGGGCACTAACTATGGCTACACCTTC
16	NA	TRBV7-2	NA	TRBJ2-1	CASSYRGGGPFNEQFF	TGTGCCAGCAGCTACCGTGGGGGGGGCCCGTTCAATGAGCAGTTCTTC
17	TRBD2	TRBV15	once	TRBJ2-3	CATSRGLAGADTDTQYF	TGTGCCACCAGCAGGGGACTAGCGGGAGCGGACACAGATACGCAGTATTTT
17	TRBD2	TRBV6-1	once	TRBJ2-1	CASSGGLAGPPVGEQFF	TGTGCCAGCAGTGGGGGACTAGCGGGCCCCCCTGTTGGTGAGCAGTTCTTC
13	NA	TRBV19	once	TRBJ1-5	CASSIDPNQPQHF	TGTGCCAGTAGTATAGACCCTAATCAGCCCCAGCATTTT
14	NA	TRBV18	few	TRBJ1-2	CASSHDLTGYGYTF	TGTGCCAGCTCACACGATCTCACGGGCTATGGCTACACCTTC
14	TRBD1	TRBV6-5	NA	TRBJ1-2	CASSRDSELYGYTF	TGTGCCAGCAGCCGGGACAGCGAGCTGTATGGCTACACCTTC
14	NA	TRBV2	NA	TRBJ1-6	CASSGGLWNSPLHF	TGTGCCAGCAGTGGGGGACTCTGGAATTCACCCCTCCACTTT
14	TRBD1	TRBV7-9	NA	TRBJ2-7	CASRGTGRNYEQYF	TGTGCCAGCAGGGGGACAGGGAGAAACTACGAGCAGTACTTC
15	TRBD1	TRBV28	NA	TRBJ1-2	CASSPGTGWNYGYTF	TGTGCCAGCAGCCCGGGGACAGGATGGAACTATGGCTACACCTTC
10	NA	TRBV5-1	NA	TRBJ1-2	CASSSYGYTF	TGCGCCAGCAGCTCATATGGCTACACCTTC
16	TRBD2	TRBV19	NA	TRBJ2-1	CASSPRTSGRDNEQFF	TGTGCCAGTAGTCCGCGGACTAGCGGGAGGGACAATGAGCAGTTCTTC
16	TRBD1	TRBV11-2	NA	TRBJ1-5	CASSLDPGQGNQPQHF	TGTGCCAGCAGCTTAGACCCGGGACAGGGCAATCAGCCCCAGCATTTT